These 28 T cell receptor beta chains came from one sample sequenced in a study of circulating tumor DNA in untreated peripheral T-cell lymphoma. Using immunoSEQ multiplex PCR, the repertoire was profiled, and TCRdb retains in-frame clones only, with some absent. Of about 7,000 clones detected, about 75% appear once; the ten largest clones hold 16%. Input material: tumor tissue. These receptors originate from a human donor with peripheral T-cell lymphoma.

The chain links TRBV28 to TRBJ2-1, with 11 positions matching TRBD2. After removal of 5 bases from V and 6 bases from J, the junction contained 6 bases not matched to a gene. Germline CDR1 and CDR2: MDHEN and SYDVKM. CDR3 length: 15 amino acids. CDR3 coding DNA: TGTGCCAGCAGTGTACCGGGACTAGCGGCCAATGAGCAGTTCTTC. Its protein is CASSVPGLAANEQFF.

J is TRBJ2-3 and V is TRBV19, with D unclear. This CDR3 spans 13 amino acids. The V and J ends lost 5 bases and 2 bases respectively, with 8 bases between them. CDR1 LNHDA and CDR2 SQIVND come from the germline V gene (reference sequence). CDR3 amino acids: CASSSQNTDTQYF. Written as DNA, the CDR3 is TGTGCCAGTAGTTCACAGAACACAGATACGCAGTATTTT.

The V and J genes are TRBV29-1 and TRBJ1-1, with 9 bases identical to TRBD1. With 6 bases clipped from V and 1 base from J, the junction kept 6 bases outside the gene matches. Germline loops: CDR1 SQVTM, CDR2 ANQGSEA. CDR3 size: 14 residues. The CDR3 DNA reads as TGCAGCGTCAAAGGACAGGGGACGAACACTGAAGCTTTCTTT. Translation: CSVKGQGTNTEAFF. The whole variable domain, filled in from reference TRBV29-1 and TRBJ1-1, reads SAVISQKPSRDICQRGTSLTIQCQVDSQVTMMFWYRQQPGQSLTLIATANQGSEATYESGFVIDKFPISRPNLTFSTLTVSNMSPEDSSIYLCSVKGQGTNTEAFFGQGTRLTVV.

In DNA, the CDR3 is TGTGCCACAGATGGACGCGGTGGGAGGAATCAGCCCCAGCATTTT. Its protein product is CATDGRGGRNQPQHF. The chain combines TRBV19 with TRBJ1-5; D unclear. The CDR3 loop spans 15 amino acids. The V and J ends lost 10 bases and 4 bases respectively, with 20 bases between them. Germline assignment: CDR1 LNHDA and CDR2 SQIVND (reference sequence).

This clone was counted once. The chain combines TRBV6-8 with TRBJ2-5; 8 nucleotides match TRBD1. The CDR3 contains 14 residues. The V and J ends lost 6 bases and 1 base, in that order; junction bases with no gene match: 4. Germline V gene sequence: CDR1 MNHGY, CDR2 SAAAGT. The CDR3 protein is CASRQGQVQETQYF. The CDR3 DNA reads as TGTGCCAGCAGACAGGGACAGGTCCAAGAGACCCAGTACTTC.

The CDR3 region has the DNA TGCGCCATTCAAGCGGGGCCCACAGATACGCAGTATTTT. Translated, it gives CAIQAGPTDTQYF. The chain combines TRBV10-2 with TRBJ2-3; 7 bases are a match to TRBD2. CDR1 is WSHSY, CDR2 SAAADI, per germline. The V and J ends lost 10 bases and 2 bases, in that order; junction bases with no gene match: 6. This CDR3 has 13 amino acids.

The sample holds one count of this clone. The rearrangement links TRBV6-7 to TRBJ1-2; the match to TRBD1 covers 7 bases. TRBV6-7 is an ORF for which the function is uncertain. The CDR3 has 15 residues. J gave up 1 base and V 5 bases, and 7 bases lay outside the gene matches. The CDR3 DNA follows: TGTGCCAGCAGTCCGGGACAGAACGTTAACTATGGCTACACCTTC. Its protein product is CASSPGQNVNYGYTF.

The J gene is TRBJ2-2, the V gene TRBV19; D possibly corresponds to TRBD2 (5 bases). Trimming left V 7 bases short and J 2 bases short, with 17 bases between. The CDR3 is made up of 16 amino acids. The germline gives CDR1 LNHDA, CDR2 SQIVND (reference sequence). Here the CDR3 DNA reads TGTGCCAGTAAGGAGGCCAAGGCAGCCAACACCGGGGAGCTGTTTTTT. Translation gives CASKEAKAANTGELFF.

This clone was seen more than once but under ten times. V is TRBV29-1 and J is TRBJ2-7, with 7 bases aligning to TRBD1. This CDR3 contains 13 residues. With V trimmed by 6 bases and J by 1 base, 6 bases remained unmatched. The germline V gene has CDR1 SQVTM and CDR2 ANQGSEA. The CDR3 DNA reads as TGCAGCGTCCGGCAGGGGGTATCCTACGAGCAGTACTTC. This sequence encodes CSVRQGVSYEQYF.

CDR3 sequence: CASSEGRENSPLHF. The DNA for the CDR3 is TGTGCCAGCAGCGAGGGACGCGAGAACTCACCCCTCCACTTT. The rearrangement links TRBV10-3 to TRBJ1-6, with a tentative D call TRBD1 (5 bases). Trimming stripped 10 bases from V and 10 bases from J, with 20 bases between. CDR1 ENHRY and CDR2 SYGVKD come from the germline V gene. The CDR3 is 14 residues long.

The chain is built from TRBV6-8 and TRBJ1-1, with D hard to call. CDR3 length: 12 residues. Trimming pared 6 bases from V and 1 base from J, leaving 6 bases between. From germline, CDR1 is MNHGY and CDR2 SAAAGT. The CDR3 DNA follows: TGTGCCAGCAGATTCCGGAACACTGAAGCTTTCTTT. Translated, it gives CASRFRNTEAFF.

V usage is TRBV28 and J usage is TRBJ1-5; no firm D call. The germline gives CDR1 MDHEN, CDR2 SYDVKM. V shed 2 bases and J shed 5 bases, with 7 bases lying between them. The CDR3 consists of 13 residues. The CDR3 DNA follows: TGTGCCAGCAGTTTAAAAAGGGATCAGCCCCAGCATTTT. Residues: CASSLKRDQPQHF.

Here the CDR3 DNA reads TGTGCCAGCAACAAAGTCTCTTATGGCTACACCTTC. Protein product: CASNKVSYGYTF. The chain couples TRBV12-5 to TRBJ1-2; D not certain. This CDR3 contains 12 residues. CDR1 LGHNT and CDR2 FRNRAP come from the germline V gene. Looking up the rest from reference TRBV12-5 and TRBJ1-2 gives the full variable domain: DARVTQTPRHKVTEMGQEVTMRCQPILGHNTVFWYRQTMMQGLELLAYFRNRAPLDDSGMPKDRFSAEMPDATLATLKIQPSEPRDSAVYFCASNKVSYGYTFGSGTRLTVV.

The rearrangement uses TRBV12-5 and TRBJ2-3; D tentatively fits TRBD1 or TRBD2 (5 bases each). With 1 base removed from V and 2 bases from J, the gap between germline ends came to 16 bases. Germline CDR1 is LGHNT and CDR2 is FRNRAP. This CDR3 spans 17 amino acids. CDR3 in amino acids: CASGLGLARDLTDTQYF. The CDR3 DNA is TGTGCTAGTGGTTTGGGCCTAGCCCGGGACCTCACAGATACGCAGTATTTT.

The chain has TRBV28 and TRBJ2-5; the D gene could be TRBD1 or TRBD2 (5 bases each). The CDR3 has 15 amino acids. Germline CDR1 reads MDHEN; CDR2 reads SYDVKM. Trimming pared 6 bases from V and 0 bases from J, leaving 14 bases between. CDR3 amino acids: CASRPGQVYQETQYF. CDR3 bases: TGTGCCAGCAGGCCGGGGCAGGTTTACCAAGAGACCCAGTACTTC.

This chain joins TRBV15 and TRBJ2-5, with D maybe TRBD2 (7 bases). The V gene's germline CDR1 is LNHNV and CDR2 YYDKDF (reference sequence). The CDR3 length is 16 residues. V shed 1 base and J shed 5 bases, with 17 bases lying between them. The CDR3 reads CATSRGGTGGLETQYF. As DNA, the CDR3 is TGTGCCACCAGCAGAGGGGGGACGGGGGGCTTGGAGACCCAGTACTTC. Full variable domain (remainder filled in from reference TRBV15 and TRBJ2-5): DAMVIQNPRYQVTQFGKPVTLSCSQTLNHNVMYWYQQKSSQAPKLLFHYYDKDFNNEADTPDNFQSRRPNTSFCFLDIRSPGLGDTAMYLCATSRGGTGGLETQYFGPGTRLLVL.

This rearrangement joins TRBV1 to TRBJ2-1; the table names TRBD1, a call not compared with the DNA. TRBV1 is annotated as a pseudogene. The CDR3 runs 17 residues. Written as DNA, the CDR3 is TGCGCCAGCAGCCAAGATAGGGGGAGAATCTCCTACAATGAGCAGTTCTTC. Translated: CASSQDRGRISYNEQFF.

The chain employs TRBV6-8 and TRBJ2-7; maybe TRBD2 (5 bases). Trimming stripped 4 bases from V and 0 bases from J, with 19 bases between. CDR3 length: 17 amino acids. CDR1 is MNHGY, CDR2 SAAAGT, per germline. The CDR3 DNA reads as TGTGCCAGCAGTTCCCAACCCGGGCCCCGGGGCTCCTACGAGCAGTACTTC. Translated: CASSSQPGPRGSYEQYF.

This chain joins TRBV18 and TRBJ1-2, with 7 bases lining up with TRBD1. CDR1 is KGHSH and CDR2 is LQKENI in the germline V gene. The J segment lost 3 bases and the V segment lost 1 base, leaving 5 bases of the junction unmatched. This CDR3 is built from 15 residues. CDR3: CASSPRPGQHYGYTF. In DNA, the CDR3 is TGTGCCAGCTCACCACGACCGGGACAGCACTATGGCTACACCTTC.

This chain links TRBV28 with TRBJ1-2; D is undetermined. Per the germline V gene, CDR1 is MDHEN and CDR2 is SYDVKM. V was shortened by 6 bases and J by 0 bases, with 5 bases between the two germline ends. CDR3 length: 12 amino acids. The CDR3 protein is CASRTANYGYTF. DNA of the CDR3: TGTGCCAGCAGGACTGCTAACTATGGCTACACCTTC.

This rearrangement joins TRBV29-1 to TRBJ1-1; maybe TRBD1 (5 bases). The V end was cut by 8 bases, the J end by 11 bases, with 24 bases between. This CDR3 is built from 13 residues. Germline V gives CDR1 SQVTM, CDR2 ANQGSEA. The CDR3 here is CSTTSMGLVPAFF. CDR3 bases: TGCAGCACAACTTCGATGGGACTCGTCCCGGCTTTCTTT.

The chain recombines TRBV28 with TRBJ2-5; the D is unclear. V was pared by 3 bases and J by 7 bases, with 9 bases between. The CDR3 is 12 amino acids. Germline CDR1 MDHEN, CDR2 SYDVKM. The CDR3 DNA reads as TGTGCCAGCAGTTTTGACTGGGGGACCCAGTACTTC. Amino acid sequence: CASSFDWGTQYF.

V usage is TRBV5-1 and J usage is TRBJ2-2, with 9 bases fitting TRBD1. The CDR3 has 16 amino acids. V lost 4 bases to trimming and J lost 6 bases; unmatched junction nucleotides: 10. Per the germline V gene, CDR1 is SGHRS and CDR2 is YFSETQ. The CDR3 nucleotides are TGCGCCAGCAGCCCACAGGGGGCGGGGTCGGCCGGGGAGCTGTTTTTT. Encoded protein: CASSPQGAGSAGELFF. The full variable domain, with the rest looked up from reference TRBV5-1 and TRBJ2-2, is KAGVTQTPRYLIKTRGQQVTLSCSPISGHRSVSWYQQTPGQGLQFLFEYFSETQRNKGNFPGRFSGRQFSNSRSEMNVSTLELGDSALYLCASSPQGAGSAGELFFGEGSRLTVL.

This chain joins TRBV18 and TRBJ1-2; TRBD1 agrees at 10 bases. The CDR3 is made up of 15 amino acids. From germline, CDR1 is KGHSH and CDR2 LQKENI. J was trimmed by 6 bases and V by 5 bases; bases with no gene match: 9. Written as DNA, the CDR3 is TGTGCCAGCTCAGGGACAGGGGAAGGATCACATGGCTACACCTTC. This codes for CASSGTGEGSHGYTF.

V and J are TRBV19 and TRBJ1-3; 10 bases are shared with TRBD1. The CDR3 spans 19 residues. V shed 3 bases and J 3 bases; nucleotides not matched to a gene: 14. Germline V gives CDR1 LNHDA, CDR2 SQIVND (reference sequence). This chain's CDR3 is CASSIRTGGRTRLGNTIYF. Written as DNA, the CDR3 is TGTGCCAGTAGTATTCGGACAGGGGGTCGCACTCGACTTGGAAACACCATATATTTT.

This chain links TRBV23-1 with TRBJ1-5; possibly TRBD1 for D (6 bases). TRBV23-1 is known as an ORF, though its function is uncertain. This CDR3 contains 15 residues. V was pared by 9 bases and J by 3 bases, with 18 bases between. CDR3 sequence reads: CASKSDSYDNQPQHF. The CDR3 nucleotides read TGCGCCAGTAAATCGGACAGCTACGACAATCAGCCCCAGCATTTT.

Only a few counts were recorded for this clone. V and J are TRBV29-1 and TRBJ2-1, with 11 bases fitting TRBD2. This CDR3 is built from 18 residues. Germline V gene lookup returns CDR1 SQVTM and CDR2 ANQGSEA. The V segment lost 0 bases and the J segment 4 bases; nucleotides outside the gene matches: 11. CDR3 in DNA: TGCAGCGTTGAAGATCTTTGGTGGACTAGCGGGCCTTACAATGAGCAGTTCTTC. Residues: CSVEDLWWTSGPYNEQFF.

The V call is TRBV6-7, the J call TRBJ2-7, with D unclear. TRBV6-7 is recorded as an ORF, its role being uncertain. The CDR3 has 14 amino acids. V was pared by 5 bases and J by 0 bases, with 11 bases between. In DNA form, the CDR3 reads TGTGCCAGCAGTGAAGCGCTGATCTCCTACGAGCAGTACTTC. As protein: CASSEALISYEQYF.